Sequencing of this TCR beta chain was carried out in a study of blood T cell repertoires in COVID-19. Study at large: Donors in the United States, Italy and Spain gave samples during acute or convalescent COVID-19.

Produced via immunoSEQ multiplex PCR; TCRdb's table is partial and in-frame only. The sample carries roughly 290,000 clones, around nine tenths recorded once. The clonotype comes from a woman aged 40-49 years who had recovered from COVID-19. The sequenced material came from PBMCs or T cells enriched from blood (not recorded which).

The CDR3 DNA reads TGTGCCAGTAGCAGATTGAGTCAGGGCAACTATGGCTACACCTTC. Its protein product is CASSRLSQGNYGYTF. V usage is TRBV19 and J usage is TRBJ1-2; possible D gene TRBD1, 5 bases. This CDR3 has 15 amino acids. The germline V gene has CDR1 LNHDA and CDR2 SQIVND (reference sequence). Trimming removed 6 bases from V and 2 bases from J, with 16 bases in between. The whole variable domain, remainder taken from reference TRBV19 and TRBJ1-2, is DGGITQSPKYLFRKEGQNVTLSCEQNLNHDAMYWYRQDPGQGLRLIYYSQIVNDFQKGDIAEGYSVSREKKESFPLTVTSAQKNPTAFYLCASSRLSQGNYGYTFGSGTRLTVV.